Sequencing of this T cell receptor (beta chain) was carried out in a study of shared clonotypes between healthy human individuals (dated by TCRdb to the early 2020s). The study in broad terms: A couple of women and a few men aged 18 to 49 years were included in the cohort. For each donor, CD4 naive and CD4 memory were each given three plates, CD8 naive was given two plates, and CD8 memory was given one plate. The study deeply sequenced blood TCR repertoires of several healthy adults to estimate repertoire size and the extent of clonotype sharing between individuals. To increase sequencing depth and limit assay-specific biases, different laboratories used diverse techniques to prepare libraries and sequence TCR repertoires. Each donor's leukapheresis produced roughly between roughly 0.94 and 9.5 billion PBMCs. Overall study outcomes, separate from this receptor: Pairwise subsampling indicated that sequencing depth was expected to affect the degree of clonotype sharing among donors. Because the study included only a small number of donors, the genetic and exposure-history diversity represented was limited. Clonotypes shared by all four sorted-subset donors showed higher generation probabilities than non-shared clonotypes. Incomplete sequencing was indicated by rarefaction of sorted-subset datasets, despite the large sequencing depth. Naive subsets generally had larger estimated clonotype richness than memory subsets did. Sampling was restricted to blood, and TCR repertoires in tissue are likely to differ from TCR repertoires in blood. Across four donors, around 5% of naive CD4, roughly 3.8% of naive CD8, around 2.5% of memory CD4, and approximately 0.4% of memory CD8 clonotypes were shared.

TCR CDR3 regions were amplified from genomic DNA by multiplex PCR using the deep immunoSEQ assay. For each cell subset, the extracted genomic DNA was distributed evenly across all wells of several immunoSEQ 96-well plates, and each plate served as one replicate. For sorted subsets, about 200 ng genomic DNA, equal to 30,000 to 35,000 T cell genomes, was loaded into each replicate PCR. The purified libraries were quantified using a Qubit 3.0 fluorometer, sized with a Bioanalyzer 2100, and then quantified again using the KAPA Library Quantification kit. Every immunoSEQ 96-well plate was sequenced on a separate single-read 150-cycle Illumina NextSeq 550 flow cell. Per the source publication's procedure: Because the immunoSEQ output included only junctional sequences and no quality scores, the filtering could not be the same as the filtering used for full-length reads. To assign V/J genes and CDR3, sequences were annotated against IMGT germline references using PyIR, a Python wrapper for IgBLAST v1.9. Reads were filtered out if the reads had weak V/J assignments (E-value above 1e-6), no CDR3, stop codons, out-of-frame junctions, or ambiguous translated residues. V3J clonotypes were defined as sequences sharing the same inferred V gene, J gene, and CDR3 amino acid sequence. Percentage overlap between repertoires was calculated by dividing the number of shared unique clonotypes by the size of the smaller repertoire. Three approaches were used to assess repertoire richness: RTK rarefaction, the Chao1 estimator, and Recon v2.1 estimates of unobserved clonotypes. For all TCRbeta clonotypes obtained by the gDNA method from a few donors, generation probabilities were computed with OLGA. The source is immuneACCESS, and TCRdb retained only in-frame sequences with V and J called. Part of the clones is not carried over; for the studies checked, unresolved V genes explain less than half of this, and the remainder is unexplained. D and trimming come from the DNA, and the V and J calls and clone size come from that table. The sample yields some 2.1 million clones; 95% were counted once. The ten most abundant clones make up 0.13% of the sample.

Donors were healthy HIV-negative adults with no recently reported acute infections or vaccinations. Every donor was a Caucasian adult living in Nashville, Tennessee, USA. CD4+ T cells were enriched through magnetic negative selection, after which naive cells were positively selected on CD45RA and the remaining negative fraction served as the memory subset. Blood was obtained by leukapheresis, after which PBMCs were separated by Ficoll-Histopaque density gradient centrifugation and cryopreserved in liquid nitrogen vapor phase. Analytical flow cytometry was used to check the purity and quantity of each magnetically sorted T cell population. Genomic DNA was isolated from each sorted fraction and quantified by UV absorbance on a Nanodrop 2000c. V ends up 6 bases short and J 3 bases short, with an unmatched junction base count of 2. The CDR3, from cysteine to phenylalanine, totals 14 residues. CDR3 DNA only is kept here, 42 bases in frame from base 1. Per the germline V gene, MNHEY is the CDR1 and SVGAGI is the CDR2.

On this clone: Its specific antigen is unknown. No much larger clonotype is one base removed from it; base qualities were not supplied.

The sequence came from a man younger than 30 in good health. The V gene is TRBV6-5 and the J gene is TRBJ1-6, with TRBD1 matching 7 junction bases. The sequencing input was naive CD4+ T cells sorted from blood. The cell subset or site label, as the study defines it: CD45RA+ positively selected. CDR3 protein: CASRQGNYNSPLHF. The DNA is TGTGCCAGCAGACAGGGGAACTATAATTCACCCCTCCACTTT.